This T cell receptor beta chain stems from a study of blood T cell repertoires in COVID-19. Libraries were prepared by immunoSEQ multiplex PCR; TCRdb keeps only in-frame clonotypes and omits some of them. The sample shows about 240,000 clones, approximately 80% of them seen only once. The CDR3 totals 14 residues. Germline V gene lookup returns CDR1 LGHDT and CDR2 YNNKEL (reference sequence). Trimming took 4 bases from V and 5 from J, leaving 14 bases between them. The chain recombines TRBV3-1 (or the pseudogene TRBV3-2) with TRBJ1-2; a possible D gene is TRBD1 (6 bases). Material: peripheral blood. This TCR came from a young woman with acute or convalescent COVID-19. In DNA form, the CDR3 reads TGTGCCAGCAGCCCCTCCTTCAGGGGTTATGGCTACACCTTC. It specifies CASSPSFRGYGYTF.